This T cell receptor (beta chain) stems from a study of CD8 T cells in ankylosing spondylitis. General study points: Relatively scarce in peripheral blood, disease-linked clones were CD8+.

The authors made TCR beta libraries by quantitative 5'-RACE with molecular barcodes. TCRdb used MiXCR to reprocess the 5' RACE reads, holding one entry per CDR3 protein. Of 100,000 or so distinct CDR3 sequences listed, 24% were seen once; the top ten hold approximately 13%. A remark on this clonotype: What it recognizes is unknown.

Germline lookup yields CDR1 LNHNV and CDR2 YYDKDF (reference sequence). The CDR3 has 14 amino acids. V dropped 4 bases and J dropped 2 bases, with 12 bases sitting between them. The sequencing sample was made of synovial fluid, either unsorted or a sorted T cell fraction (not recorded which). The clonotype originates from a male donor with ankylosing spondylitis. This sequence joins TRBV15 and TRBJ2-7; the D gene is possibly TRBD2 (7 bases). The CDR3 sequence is CATSISRGPYEQYF. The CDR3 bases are TGTGCCACCAGCATCTCGCGGGGGCCCTACGAGCAGTACTTC.